The rows below give T cell receptor beta chains drawn from one sample of a study of blood T cell repertoires in COVID-19. Here immunoSEQ multiplex PCR was the method, and the copy in TCRdb shows in-frame clones only, minus some. The sample lists approximately 37,000 clones, approximately 88% occurring once. The sample taken for sequencing was peripheral blood. The source is a woman in her 70s with acute or convalescent COVID-19. Each CDR3 is given with its conserved first and last residue. The D gene is left open where the match is weak.

D,V,length,J,CDR3
-,TRBV7-3,13,TRBJ1-1,CASSTFETGRAFF
TRBD2,TRBV18,13,TRBJ2-1,CASSPETSSEQFF
TRBD2,TRBV10-3,15,TRBJ2-1,CAITRNSGAYNEQFF
TRBD1,TRBV10-3,13,TRBJ1-2,CAISLTGVLGYTF
TRBD1,TRBV4-3,15,TRBJ1-2,CASSQDGTANYGYTF
TRBD1,TRBV6-2/TRBV6-3,14,TRBJ1-2,CASSSGQGAFGYTF
TRBD1,TRBV6-2/TRBV6-3,14,TRBJ1-6,CASSTGTENSPLHF
-,TRBV15,17,TRBJ1-5,CATSRDKGRTSNQPQHF
TRBD2,TRBV5-4,16,TRBJ2-5,CASRGRQAGVGETQYF
TRBD1,TRBV30,16,TRBJ1-5,CAWSETGTGFNQPQHF
TRBD2,TRBV10-2,16,TRBJ2-1,CASAGETGGRYNEQFF
-,TRBV7-9,15,TRBJ2-5,CASSLARLLEETQYF
-,TRBV10-3,15,TRBJ2-1,CAISEGSGYYNEQFF
-,TRBV19,16,TRBJ2-6,CASSKLRGSGANVLTF
-,TRBV28,14,TRBJ1-1,CASRTQTGNTEAFF
-,TRBV12-3/TRBV12-4,12,TRBJ2-1,CASSLTTSREFF
-,TRBV12-5,20,TRBJ1-2,CASGLALQGAGSPTHYGYTF
TRBD2,TRBV12-3/TRBV12-4,13,TRBJ2-1,CASRLAGTNEQFF
-,TRBV6-5,14,TRBJ2-2,CASAMDSRTGELFF
TRBD2,TRBV18,15,TRBJ2-1,CASSPSGSSYNEQFF
-,TRBV7-6,20,TRBJ2-3,CASSWSDWGDYYNSTDTQYF
TRBD2,TRBV18,15,TRBJ2-5,CASSPQREVVETQYF
TRBD2,TRBV4-1,17,TRBJ2-3,CASSQEERAGVRDTQYF
TRBD1,TRBV6-2/TRBV6-3,12,TRBJ1-5,CASSRDRGRFNF
TRBD1,TRBV13,14,TRBJ2-3,CASSSGTVGDTQYF
TRBD1,TRBV10-2,14,TRBJ1-3,CASTRGLDGNTIYF
-,TRBV5-1,16,TRBJ2-3,CASSNAGRKSTDTQYF
TRBD1,TRBV18,12,TRBJ1-2,CASSPGDSGYTF
TRBD1,TRBV19,14,TRBJ2-3,CASSRTGGPDTQYF
-,TRBV6-6,16,TRBJ1-3,CASSYSDRISGNTIYF
TRBD2,TRBV10-3,15,TRBJ2-1,CAISEGLAGRNEQFF
-,TRBV19,16,TRBJ1-6,CASTGDRGSYNSPLHF
-,TRBV19,13,TRBJ1-5,CASRRQEDQPQHF
-,TRBV9,15,TRBJ2-1,CASSVGAASYNEQFF
-,TRBV7-2,13,TRBJ1-5,CASSPGGYQPQHF
-,TRBV18,13,TRBJ1-1,CASSKGQNTEAFF
TRBD1,TRBV2,13,TRBJ2-1,CASSDRGDNEQFF
TRBD2,TRBV7-3,14,TRBJ2-1,CASSTTSADNEQFF
-,TRBV5-8,14,TRBJ2-5,CASSLEPALETQYF
-,TRBV6-5,15,TRBJ1-1,CASSYSGDMNTEAFF
-,TRBV19,13,TRBJ2-3,CASSIDHRDTQYF
-,TRBV27,14,TRBJ2-1,CASSFLAGDNEQFF
-,TRBV5-5,15,TRBJ2-3,CASSVQRYDTDTQYF
TRBD1,TRBV7-9,18,TRBJ1-1,CASSLYGTGTGSQFEAFF
-,TRBV7-7,16,TRBJ2-5,CASSSGWTEEQETQYF
TRBD2,TRBV7-2,15,TRBJ2-1,CASRLAGGSYNEQFF
-,TRBV6-2/TRBV6-3,14,TRBJ2-2,CASSFTRTTGELFF
TRBD2,TRBV7-3,16,TRBJ2-1,CASSLTPSGSYNEQFF
TRBD1,TRBV11-3,15,TRBJ1-1,CASSVGQGLNTEAFF
-,TRBV7-9,15,TRBJ1-6,CASSDSGAYNSPLHF
-,TRBV9,14,TRBJ2-2,CASSAPANTGELFF
-,TRBV6-5,12,TRBJ1-1,CASSYGGYEAFF